This T cell receptor (beta chain) stems from a study of shared clonotypes between healthy human individuals. Germline trimming cut 6 bases from V and 10 bases from J; bases unmatched to any gene: 12. CDR1 and CDR2 from the germline V gene are PRHDT and FYEKMQ (reference sequence). This CDR3 spans 15 amino acids. Original methodology: There were no quality scores in the junction-only immunoSEQ sequences, so filtering differed. This table comes from immunoSEQ multiplex PCR, and its TCRdb copy is limited to in-frame clones, with some not included. D and trimming were read from the DNA, whereas the V and J calls and clone size are those reported in that table. The sample carries 550,000 to 700,000 clones, more than 70% recorded once. This clone was counted at least ten times. Its target is not known. Points from the study as a whole: When naive CD4 clonotypes were compared across a few donors, 5% to 5.5% were shared.

The specimen sequenced was memory CD4+ T cells sorted from blood. Subset in this sample: CD45RA-negative fraction. The V and J genes are TRBV13 and TRBJ1-6; TRBD1 matches 7 bases. The TCR originated in a woman in her thirties in good health. This chain's CDR3 is CASSIVRGPRSPLHF. The CDR3 coding sequence is TGTGCCAGCAGTATAGTAAGGGGGCCTAGGTCACCCCTCCACTTT.